This T cell receptor (beta chain) was captured by sequencing in a study of blood T cell repertoires in COVID-19. Study context: From T cells, B-cell-depleted T cells, or PBMCs came the material, which was cDNA or gDNA.

Profiled with immunoSEQ multiplex PCR; TCRdb holds only in-frame clones, not every one. The sample holds about 150,000 clones, roughly 89% seen once. Material: peripheral blood. This receptor was identified in a man aged 45-65 years with acute or convalescent COVID-19.

The CDR3 sequence is CASRTGGGSNQPQHF. CDR3 DNA: TGTGCCAGCAGGACAGGGGGCGGAAGCAATCAGCCCCAGCATTTT. The rearrangement links TRBV28 to TRBJ1-5, with 10 bases aligning to TRBD1. Losses at the gene ends were 6 bases for V and 1 base for J; bases not matched to a gene: 3. This CDR3 contains 15 residues. Germline values: CDR1 MDHEN, CDR2 SYDVKM.